One sample yielded the 22 T cell receptor beta chains listed below, sequenced in a study of CD8 T cells in ankylosing spondylitis. TCRdb analysed the 5' RACE reads with MiXCR anew, one entry per CDR3 protein. The data show hundreds of thousands of distinct CDR3 sequences, roughly 17% seen once. Study-level results: What appeared characteristic of ankylosing spondylitis blood was a TCR beta motif of 7 or 8 highly homologous variants.

These receptors are not linked to any known antigen. The source material was blood, either unsorted or a sorted T cell fraction (not recorded which). All receptors come from a male donor with ankylosing spondylitis.

This chain uses TRBV7-6 with TRBJ2-1; 8 bases line up with TRBD2. The length of the CDR3 is 15 residues. J lost 8 bases, V lost 5 bases, and 11 bases had no gene match. CDR1 SGHVS and CDR2 FNYEAQ come from the germline V gene. The CDR3 DNA reads TGTGCCAGCAGCCGCAACGGGGGGGTGGTCGATGAGCAGTTCTTC. As protein: CASSRNGGVVDEQFF.

This clonotype turned up a few times. The CDR3 loop reads CASSESSTPQPQHF. The CDR3 DNA is TGTGCCAGCAGTGAGTCGAGTACTCCTCAGCCCCAGCATTTT. V is TRBV6-5 and J is TRBJ1-5, with no clear D. Trimming shortened V by 5 bases and J by 6 bases, and 14 bases separated the two germline ends. CDR3 length equals 14 residues. Germline V CDR1 and CDR2: MNHEY, SVGAGI.

In its sample, this clonotype was seen many times. This chain links TRBV4-1 with TRBJ2-3, with TRBD2 matching over 7 bases. Per the germline V gene, CDR1 is MGHRA and CDR2 is YSYEKL. CDR3 size: 15 residues. The V segment lost 6 bases and the J segment 1 base; nucleotides outside the gene matches: 7. Here the CDR3 DNA reads TGCGCCAGCAGGGACCAGCGGGGAGGCACAGATACGCAGTATTTT. Translation: CASRDQRGGTDTQYF.

The rearrangement uses TRBV12-3 or TRBV12-4 and TRBJ2-7; 7 nucleotides align to TRBD1. CDR3 length: 13 amino acids. Trimming removed 6 bases from V and 7 bases from J; junction bases left unmatched: 9. CDR3 sequence: CASRQTGTGEQYF. The CDR3 DNA is TGTGCCAGCAGGCAGACAGGGACGGGGGAGCAGTACTTC.

This clonotype was detected a few times. The genes are TRBV25-1 and TRBJ2-5; a possible D gene is TRBD2 (5 bases). The V end lost 7 bases, the J end lost 0 bases, and 12 bases lay between the germline ends. CDR3 length: 14 residues. The germline V gene has CDR1 MGHDK and CDR2 SYGVNS. The CDR3 DNA reads TGTGCCAGCAAAAGGTACGGGGACCAAGAGACCCAGTACTTC. This translates into CASKRYGDQETQYF.

In its sample, this clonotype was seen a few times. This chain connects TRBV20-1 to TRBJ2-5, with unresolved D. Per the germline V gene, CDR1 is DFQATT and CDR2 is SNEGSKA (reference sequence). Deletions cut 0 bases from V and 2 bases from J, with 7 bases between. This CDR3 has 13 residues. The CDR3 DNA is TGCAGTGCTAGAGACCTCACACAAGAGACCCAGTACTTC. The encoded protein is CSARDLTQETQYF.

This clonotype was observed a handful of times. CDR3 region: CASSEQGRGTQYF. DNA of the CDR3: TGTGCCAGCAGTGAACAGGGCCGGGGTACGCAGTATTTT. This chain connects TRBV2 to TRBJ2-3; D may correspond to TRBD1 or TRBD2 (5 bases each). The CDR3 has 13 residues. V gave up 2 bases and J gave up 8 bases, with 11 bases separating them. Germline CDR1 is SNHLY and CDR2 is FYNNEI.

The genes are TRBV12-3 or TRBV12-4 and TRBJ2-1; D unresolved. Between the trimmed V and J ends, which lost 1 base and 7 bases, there was a span of 14 bases. The CDR3 length is 15 residues. In DNA form, the CDR3 reads TGTGCCAGCAGTTTAGTTCGGGTGCCTCGGAATGAGCAGTTCTTC. This sequence encodes CASSLVRVPRNEQFF.

This clonotype was counted only a few times. The rearrangement joins TRBV12-3 or TRBV12-4 to TRBJ2-2; TRBD2 agrees at 8 bases. Trimming at V came to 4 bases and at J to 4 bases, leaving 5 bases not matched to a gene. The length of the CDR3 is 15 residues. The CDR3 loop reads CASSYLAGGTGELFF. DNA of the CDR3: TGTGCCAGCAGTTACCTAGCGGGTGGCACCGGGGAGCTGTTTTTT.

The rearrangement uses TRBV29-1 and TRBJ1-1; D uncertain. The V and J ends lost 5 bases and 1 base respectively, with 14 bases between them. CDR1 and CDR2 from the germline V gene are SQVTM and ANQGSEA. This CDR3 region has 14 residues. CDR3 in amino acids: CSVRKAGGNTEAFF. For the CDR3, the DNA is TGCAGCGTTCGAAAGGCAGGCGGGAACACTGAAGCTTTCTTT.

Ten or more counts support this clonotype. The chain combines TRBV7-2 with TRBJ1-2, with 9 bases fitting TRBD1. This CDR3 comprises 16 residues. V shed 1 base, J shed 5 bases, and the junction held 8 bases outside the gene matches. Germline-derived CDR1 and CDR2 are SGHTA and FQGNSA. In DNA form, the CDR3 reads TGTGCCAGCAGCTTAGACGGGACAGGGATTCGGTATGGCTACACCTTC. It codes for CASSLDGTGIRYGYTF.

Only a few counts were recorded for this clonotype. This chain links TRBV5-1 with TRBJ1-1, with 7 positions matching TRBD1. The V gene end was trimmed by 6 bases and the J gene end by 0 bases; junction bases not matched to a gene: 8. The CDR3 loop spans 15 amino acids. Germline values: CDR1 SGHRS, CDR2 YFSETQ. CDR3: CASTTGQNMNTEAFF. CDR3 in DNA: TGCGCCAGCACCACGGGACAGAACATGAACACTGAAGCTTTCTTT.

This clonotype was seen only a few times. V usage is TRBV7-9 and J usage is TRBJ1-1; D is possibly TRBD1 (5 bases). With 5 bases removed from V and 6 bases from J, the gap between germline ends came to 10 bases. Germline V gene data show CDR1 as SEHNR and CDR2 as FQNEAQ (reference sequence). This CDR3 comprises 12 residues. The CDR3 nucleotides read TGTGCCAGCAGCCCAGGGTTTGCTGAAGCTTTCTTT. Protein product: CASSPGFAEAFF.

In this sample, this clonotype turned up many times. The J gene is TRBJ2-3, the V gene TRBV20-1, with D perhaps given as TRBD1 or TRBD2 (6 bases each). Trimming removed 6 bases from V and 1 base from J, with 17 bases in between. Germline V CDR1 and CDR2: DFQATT, SNEGSKA (reference sequence). This CDR3 spans 15 amino acids. The CDR3 is CSARLGGKGTDTQYF. DNA for the CDR3: TGCAGTGCCCGTTTAGGGGGGAAGGGCACAGATACGCAGTATTTT.

The rearrangement links TRBV11-2 to TRBJ2-3, with D possibly being TRBD1 (6 bases). The ends were cut back, 4 bases at V and 0 bases at J, with 20 bases in the middle. The CDR3 runs 18 residues. Looked up from germline, CDR1 is SGHAT and CDR2 is FQNNGV. The CDR3 loop is CASSSPSQTGTSTDTQYF. DNA for the CDR3: TGTGCCAGCAGCTCCCCATCCCAGACAGGCACCAGCACAGATACGCAGTATTTT.

This clonotype was detected many times. The rearrangement joins TRBV20-1 to TRBJ2-7; 11 bases align to TRBD1. This CDR3 has 13 residues. V was pared by 6 bases and J by 4 bases, with 5 bases of the junction left unmatched. Germline loops: CDR1 DFQATT, CDR2 SNEGSKA (reference sequence). CDR3 region: CSAMGQGVYEQYF. DNA for the CDR3: TGCAGTGCCATGGGACAGGGGGTGTACGAGCAGTACTTC.

The genes are TRBV20-1 and TRBJ2-3, with a weak D call TRBD2 (5 bases). Trimming took off 5 bases at V and 5 bases at J, with 8 bases between the two ends. Per germline, CDR1 DFQATT and CDR2 SNEGSKA (reference sequence). The CDR3 length is 11 residues. The CDR3 is CSAGLGDTQYF. CDR3 bases: TGCAGTGCTGGACTGGGAGATACGCAGTATTTT.

This clonotype appeared a few times. V gene TRBV20-1 combines with J gene TRBJ2-7; perhaps TRBD2 as D (6 bases). The CDR3 covers 16 residues. The V end lost 3 bases, the J end lost 0 bases, and 18 bases lay between the germline ends. CDR1 DFQATT and CDR2 SNEGSKA come from the germline V gene (reference sequence). The CDR3 here is CSARVGGRKSSYEQYF. The CDR3 DNA reads TGCAGTGCTAGGGTGGGGGGACGGAAGAGCTCCTACGAGCAGTACTTC.

The sample holds a few counts of this clonotype. V and J are TRBV19 and TRBJ1-1; D unresolved. V dropped 2 bases and J dropped 0 bases, with 10 bases sitting between them. Germline V CDR1 and CDR2: LNHDA, SQIVND (reference sequence). The CDR3 runs to 15 residues. CDR3 DNA: TGTGCCAGTAGTATATACGGGCAGATGAACACTGAAGCTTTCTTT. This sequence encodes CASSIYGQMNTEAFF.

This clonotype showed up many times. The chain carries TRBV11-2 and TRBJ1-2, with a weak D call TRBD1 (6 bases). Deletions cut 1 base from V and 4 bases from J, with 7 bases between. The CDR3 contains 13 residues. The V gene's germline CDR1 is SGHAT and CDR2 FQNNGV. The CDR3 nucleotides read TGTGCCAGCAGCTTAGGACAGGCCTATGGCTACACCTTC. Translating gives CASSLGQAYGYTF.

This clonotype was detected only a few times. This rearrangement joins TRBV12-3 or TRBV12-4 to TRBJ2-4; 8 bases align to TRBD1. V shed 2 bases, J shed 2 bases, and the junction held 14 bases outside the gene matches. The CDR3 length is 19 residues. CDR3 sequence (DNA): TGTGCCAGCAGTTTAAAGGTTGGCAGGGGGCGGATCACCAAAAACATTCAGTACTTC. Its protein is CASSLKVGRGRITKNIQYF.

This clonotype turned up a few times. The CDR3, as DNA: TGCAGTGCTACCAGACTAGCGGGAGGGCATGAGCAGTTCTTC. It is translated as CSATRLAGGHEQFF. This chain uses TRBV20-1 with TRBJ2-1; 14 nucleotides agree with TRBD2. This CDR3 comprises 14 residues. The V gene's germline CDR1 is DFQATT and CDR2 SNEGSKA (reference sequence). V trimming: 4 bases; J trimming: 8 bases; junction bases outside the gene matches: 4.